These 31 T cell receptor beta chains originate from one sample sequenced in a study of radiation and T cells in renal cell carcinoma. Measured with immunoSEQ multiplex PCR; TCRdb has only the in-frame clones, and not every one. The data hold just over 95,000 clones, with 75% to 90% observed a single time. Time point defined: baseline pretreatment blood. This sample's treatment: 15 Gy SBRT to primary tumor, nephrectomy 4 weeks later. The source was blood, collected from a patient whose treatment included radiotherapy and nephrectomy. The origin of the receptors is a man in his fifties with renal cell carcinoma.

The V call is TRBV20-1, the J call TRBJ2-2; D not resolved. This CDR3 is built from 11 residues. V lost 1 base to trimming and J lost 7 bases, with 4 bases between them. The germline V gene encodes CDR1 DFQATT and CDR2 SNEGSKA (reference sequence). The chain's CDR3 is CSARVVGELFF. The CDR3 DNA is TGCAGTGCTAGAGTAGTCGGGGAGCTGTTTTTT.

The genes are TRBV6-6 and TRBJ2-3; 9 positions match TRBD2. Germline V gene data show CDR1 as MNHNY and CDR2 as SVGAGI (reference sequence). The CDR3 has 13 residues. The junction had 1 base not matched to a gene; V was cut back by 6 bases and J by 3 bases. CDR3 DNA: TGTGCCAGCAGAAGCGGGGGGACAGATACGCAGTATTTT. This translates into CASRSGGTDTQYF.

The V call is TRBV7-2, the J call TRBJ2-1; 10 bases are shared with TRBD2. V lost 2 bases, J lost 8 bases, and 9 bases stayed unmatched. The CDR3 runs to 16 residues. The V gene's germline CDR1 is SGHTA and CDR2 FQGNSA. This CDR3 reads CASSLRLAGALDEQFF. CDR3 DNA: TGTGCCAGCAGCTTAAGGCTAGCGGGAGCGTTGGATGAGCAGTTCTTC.

The V and J genes are TRBV30 and TRBJ1-5; D is undetermined. The CDR3 contains 13 residues. From germline, CDR1 is GTSNPN and CDR2 SVGIG (reference sequence). V was clipped by 5 bases and J by 0 bases, with 8 bases between them. The CDR3 reads CAWDRASNQPQHF. DNA of the CDR3: TGTGCCTGGGACCGAGCTAGCAATCAGCCCCAGCATTTT. The entire variable domain, with the rest obtained from reference TRBV30 and TRBJ1-5, is as follows: SQTIHQWPATLVQPVGSPLSLECTVEGTSNPNLYWYRQAAGRGLQLLFYSVGIGQISSEVPQNLSASRPQDRQFILSSKKLLLSDSGFYLCAWDRASNQPQHFGDGTRLSIL.

V and J are TRBV5-1 and TRBJ2-7, with a tentative D call TRBD2 (6 bases). Between the trimmed V and J ends, which lost 1 base and 0 bases, there was a span of 8 bases. There are 14 residues in the CDR3. Germline V CDR1 and CDR2: SGHRS, YFSETQ. The CDR3 here is CASSLISGSYEQYF. CDR3 DNA: TGCGCCAGCAGCTTGATTAGCGGCTCCTACGAGCAGTACTTC.

The V gene is TRBV6-1, the J gene TRBJ2-5; D may be TRBD2 (5 bases). Trimming pared 7 bases from V and 0 bases from J, leaving 6 bases between. The germline V gene has CDR1 MNHNS and CDR2 SASEGT. The CDR3 contains 12 residues. The CDR3 loop is CASTGDQETQYF. The DNA of the CDR3 is TGTGCCAGCACCGGGGACCAAGAGACCCAGTACTTC.

V usage is TRBV28 and J usage is TRBJ2-7; 8 bases align to TRBD1. This CDR3 has 14 residues. V was pared by 6 bases and J by 2 bases, with 6 bases of the junction left unmatched. Germline V gene lookup returns CDR1 MDHEN and CDR2 SYDVKM. CDR3 residues: CASRSRTGTYEQYF. The CDR3 bases are TGTGCCAGCAGGTCTCGGACAGGGACCTACGAGCAGTACTTC. Complete variable domain (other parts from reference TRBV28 and TRBJ2-7): DVKVTQSSRYLVKRTGEKVFLECVQDMDHENMFWYRQDPGLGLRLIYFSYDVKMKEKGDIPEGYSVSREKKERFSLILESASTNQTSMYLCASRSRTGTYEQYFGPGTRLTVT.

This clone was detected only a few times. This chain connects TRBV19 to TRBJ2-5; D is ambiguous. The CDR3 runs to 14 residues. Trimming removed 0 bases at V and 3 bases at J, with 8 bases between. Germline V gene sequence: CDR1 LNHDA, CDR2 SQIVND (reference sequence). CDR3 region: CASSIDNSEETQYF. CDR3 DNA sequence: TGTGCCAGTAGTATAGACAACTCTGAAGAGACCCAGTACTTC. Full variable domain (rest looked up from reference TRBV19 and TRBJ2-5): DGGITQSPKYLFRKEGQNVTLSCEQNLNHDAMYWYRQDPGQGLRLIYYSQIVNDFQKGDIAEGYSVSREKKESFPLTVTSAQKNPTAFYLCASSIDNSEETQYFGPGTRLLVL.

The chain employs TRBV18 and TRBJ1-5, with D uncertain. Germline CDR1 KGHSH, CDR2 LQKENI. Trimming removed 3 bases from V and 5 bases from J, with 8 bases in between. This CDR3 region has 13 residues. The DNA of the CDR3 is TGTGCCAGCTCACCCAGTCGAGATCAGCCCCAGCATTTT. Encoded protein: CASSPSRDQPQHF.

The chain has TRBV6-4 and TRBJ2-1; no clear D gene. Germline V gene lookup returns CDR1 MRHNA and CDR2 SNTAGT. The V gene lost 2 bases and the J gene lost 7 bases, with 9 bases spanning the gap. The CDR3 sequence is 13 residues long. CDR3 region: CASSDRPTNEQFF. The CDR3 DNA sequence: TGTGCCAGCAGTGACAGACCTACGAATGAGCAGTTCTTC.

The gene calls are TRBV28 and TRBJ1-2; D possibly corresponds to TRBD1 (6 bases). Trimming stripped 2 bases from V and 5 bases from J, with 12 bases between. This CDR3 is 14 amino acids long. The germline V gene has CDR1 MDHEN and CDR2 SYDVKM. CDR3 loop: CASSLPNTGYGYTF. The CDR3 DNA sequence: TGTGCCAGCAGTTTACCCAATACAGGGTATGGCTACACCTTC.

This clone was seen once. The chain carries TRBV7-9 and TRBJ2-3, with D unresolved. CDR1 is SEHNR and CDR2 is FQNEAQ in the germline V gene (reference sequence). V was clipped by 2 bases and J by 2 bases, with 8 bases between them. The CDR3 loop spans 14 amino acids. This chain's CDR3 is CASSLPLPTDTQYF. CDR3 DNA: TGTGCCAGCAGCTTACCCTTACCCACAGATACGCAGTATTTT.

The rearrangement links TRBV7-2 to TRBJ2-2; a possible D gene is TRBD1 (6 bases). V was pared by 9 bases and J by 3 bases, with 17 bases between. CDR1 and CDR2 (germline): SGHTA, FQGNSA. This CDR3 comprises 15 residues. CDR3 loop: CASKWGPGDTGELFF. The CDR3 DNA follows: TGTGCCAGTAAATGGGGGCCTGGTGACACCGGGGAGCTGTTTTTT.

For this clone: Different DNA sequences within this sample yield the same CDR3. The V gene is TRBV6-5, the J gene TRBJ1-4, with 7 bases identical to TRBD1. Per germline, CDR1 MNHEY and CDR2 SVGAGI. The CDR3 sequence is 14 residues long. V was pared by 4 bases and J by 3 bases, with 2 bases of the junction left unmatched. The CDR3 spells CASSSRGSNEKLFF. The CDR3 nucleotides are TGTGCCAGCAGTTCCAGGGGGTCTAATGAAAAACTGTTTTTT.

The V gene is TRBV30, the J gene TRBJ2-5, with TRBD2 matching 7 bases. The CDR3 runs 14 residues. V was clipped by 4 bases and J by 3 bases; unmatched bases: 8. Germline assignment: CDR1 GTSNPN and CDR2 SVGIG (reference sequence). CDR3 sequence (DNA): TGTGCCTGGAATGCTGGGCTAGCGGAAGAGACCCAGTACTTC. Translated: CAWNAGLAEETQYF.

The chain uses TRBV6-1 and TRBJ2-7; 7 bases map to TRBD1. This CDR3 has 16 residues. Trimming at V came to 4 bases and at J to 2 bases, leaving 11 bases not matched to a gene. Germline-derived CDR1 and CDR2 are MNHNS and SASEGT. CDR3 loop: CASSGTKTGAAYEQYF. In DNA form, the CDR3 reads TGTGCCAGCAGTGGGACCAAAACAGGGGCAGCCTACGAGCAGTACTTC.

The V call is TRBV7-9, the J call TRBJ2-5, with D possibly being TRBD1 (5 bases). TRBJ2-7 explains the end of the DNA better; the J call may be wrong. Per the germline V gene, CDR1 is SEHNR and CDR2 is FQNEAQ (reference sequence). The CDR3 covers 11 residues. The CDR3 sequence: CASSDSYEQYF. In DNA, the CDR3 is TGTGCCAGCAGCGACAGTTACGAGCAGTACTTC.

The chain joins TRBV7-9 to TRBJ1-2, with no clear D. Deletions cut 5 bases from V and 3 bases from J, with 10 bases between. Looked up from germline, CDR1 is SEHNR and CDR2 is FQNEAQ (reference sequence). The CDR3 is 13 amino acids. The CDR3: CASSKGPYYGYTF. In DNA form, the CDR3 reads TGTGCCAGCAGCAAAGGGCCGTACTATGGCTACACCTTC.

The genes are TRBV5-4 and TRBJ2-5; 12 bases match TRBD2. This CDR3 is 18 amino acids long. Unmatched junction bases numbered 8, after V lost 0 bases and J lost 2 bases. Germline loops: CDR1 SGHNT, CDR2 YYREEE (reference sequence). The CDR3 reads CASSLARGLAGGQETQYF. CDR3 nucleotides: TGTGCCAGCAGCTTGGCTCGCGGGCTAGCGGGAGGGCAAGAGACCCAGTACTTC.

The chain employs TRBV6-5 and TRBJ1-1; the D is unclear. V was clipped by 2 bases and J by 1 base, with 5 bases between them. Germline CDR1 is MNHEY and CDR2 is SVGAGI. The CDR3 is 13 amino acids. The CDR3 nucleotides read TGTGCCAGCAGTTACGGCGGGAACACTGAAGCTTTCTTT. Its translation is CASSYGGNTEAFF.

V usage is TRBV7-2 and J usage is TRBJ2-7, with unresolved D. From germline, CDR1 is SGHTA and CDR2 FQGNSA. The CDR3 sequence is 14 residues long. Between the trimmed V and J ends, which lost 2 bases and 4 bases, there was a span of 12 bases. This CDR3 reads CASSLSDGGYEQYF. The CDR3 DNA reads as TGTGCCAGCAGCTTAAGTGACGGTGGGTACGAGCAGTACTTC.

J is TRBJ2-5 and V is TRBV5-4, with 9 bases matching TRBD2. Per the germline V gene, CDR1 is SGHNT and CDR2 is YYREEE (reference sequence). The junction had 4 bases not matched to a gene; V was cut back by 0 bases and J by 1 base. The CDR3 contains 16 residues. DNA for the CDR3: TGTGCCAGCAGCTTGGGTCTAGCGGGGCCCCAAGAGACCCAGTACTTC. It translates to CASSLGLAGPQETQYF.

This chain links TRBV7-9 with TRBJ1-1; 9 bases agree with TRBD1. The CDR3 runs 15 residues. Germline lookup yields CDR1 SEHNR and CDR2 FQNEAQ (reference sequence). J was trimmed by 5 bases and V by 4 bases; bases with no gene match: 8. The CDR3 DNA sequence: TGTGCCAGCAGCTGGAGGGGGACAGGGCGTACTGAAGCTTTCTTT. The encoded protein is CASSWRGTGRTEAFF.

V and J are TRBV5-1 and TRBJ1-1, with 9 bases lining up with TRBD1. Trimming at V came to 1 base and at J to 5 bases, leaving 3 bases not matched to a gene. The germline CDR1 and CDR2 sequences are SGHRS and YFSETQ. CDR3 size: 14 residues. This chain's CDR3 is CASSLIGTGTEAFF. DNA of the CDR3: TGCGCCAGCAGCTTGATCGGGACAGGGACTGAAGCTTTCTTT.

This clone showed up just once. The genes are TRBV5-1 and TRBJ1-5, with D possibly being TRBD1 (5 bases). With 1 base removed from V and 6 bases from J, the gap between germline ends came to 11 bases. CDR3 length: 14 residues. Germline V lookup: CDR1 SGHRS, CDR2 YFSETQ. The CDR3 DNA sequence: TGCGCCAGCAGCTTGTCGGGGCTGGGTCAGCCCCAGCATTTT. Translation: CASSLSGLGQPQHF.

The chain recombines TRBV28 with TRBJ2-3, with no clear D. Germline values: CDR1 MDHEN, CDR2 SYDVKM. There are 16 residues in the CDR3. Trimming removed 7 bases from V and 1 base from J, with 18 bases in between. CDR3 sequence reads: CASTLPGDKGTDTQYF. The CDR3 region has the DNA TGTGCCAGCACTCTGCCCGGCGATAAAGGCACAGATACGCAGTATTTT.

The chain combines TRBV4-2 with TRBJ2-7, with 10 bases identical to TRBD2. Looked up from germline, CDR1 is LGHNA and CDR2 is YNFKEQ. There are 15 residues in the CDR3. With V trimmed by 1 base and J by 3 bases, 3 bases remained unmatched. CDR3 nucleotides: TGTGCCAGCAGCCAAGTGGTAGCGGGAGGCTACGAGCAGTACTTC. Protein product: CASSQVVAGGYEQYF.

This sequence joins TRBV21-1 and TRBJ2-7. TRBV21-1 is a known pseudogene. The CDR3 covers 13 residues. The CDR3 here is CASSKTIGDEQYF. Written as DNA, the CDR3 is TGTGCCAGCAGCAAAACAATTGGGGACGAGCAGTACTTC.

This clone has only one observation. The genes are TRBV29-1 and TRBJ2-7; TRBD2 matches at 16 bases. Germline V gene sequence: CDR1 SQVTM, CDR2 ANQGSEA. V lost 3 bases, J lost 2 bases, and 1 base stayed unmatched. This CDR3 comprises 15 residues. CDR3 in DNA: TGCAGCGTTGACGGGACTAGCGGGAGGGCCTACGAGCAGTACTTC. It translates to CSVDGTSGRAYEQYF.

The gene calls are TRBV7-2 and TRBJ2-2; no reliable D call. CDR1 is SGHTA and CDR2 is FQGNSA in the germline V gene. The CDR3 contains 11 residues. V was pared by 0 bases and J by 7 bases, with 0 bases between. This CDR3 reads CASSLAGELFF. CDR3 sequence (DNA): TGTGCCAGCAGCTTAGCCGGGGAGCTGTTTTTT.

The V gene is TRBV20-1, the J gene TRBJ1-2; D ambiguous. Trimming shortened V by 7 bases and J by 3 bases, and 9 bases separated the two germline ends. This CDR3 region has 11 residues. Germline CDR1 DFQATT, CDR2 SNEGSKA (reference sequence). The CDR3 coding sequence is TGCAGTGGGACGGAAGACTATGGCTACACCTTC. Translated, it gives CSGTEDYGYTF.